Below, one TCR beta chain is given with its context. Its target is not known. This CDR3 spans 11 amino acids. V lost 0 bases and J lost 5, with 1 base in between. Per germline, CDR1 SGHRS and CDR2 YFSETQ. The data stem from a study of T cell responses to AZD1222 COVID-19 vaccine. Regarding the study as a whole: Repertoire sampling occurred only after the peak T cell response.

Libraries were prepared by immunoSEQ multiplex PCR; TCRdb keeps only in-frame clonotypes and omits some of them. The sample has 150,000 or so clones; just over 90% are singletons. This TCR came from an adult in good health. V is TRBV5-1 and J is TRBJ2-3, with D hard to call. Specimen: peripheral blood, collected on day 0 of AZD1222 vaccination. CDR3 DNA: TGCGCCAGCAGCTTGGAAGATACGCAGTATTTT. Its translation is CASSLEDTQYF.